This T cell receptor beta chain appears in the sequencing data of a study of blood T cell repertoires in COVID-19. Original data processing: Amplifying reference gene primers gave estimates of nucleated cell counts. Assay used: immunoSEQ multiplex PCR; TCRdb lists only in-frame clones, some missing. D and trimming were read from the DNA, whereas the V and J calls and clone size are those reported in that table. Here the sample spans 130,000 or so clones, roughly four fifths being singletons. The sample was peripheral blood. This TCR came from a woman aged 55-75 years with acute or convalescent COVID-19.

The CDR3 region is CASRLAVSGKTPLHF. The CDR3, as DNA: TGTGCAAGTCGCTTAGCGGTTTCAGGGAAGACACCCCTCCACTTT. The chain joins TRBV12-2 to TRBJ1-6; the table calls TRBD1, which could not be checked here. TRBV12-2 is termed a pseudogene. The CDR3 has 15 amino acids.